This T cell receptor beta chain was found in a study of CD8 T cells in Susac syndrome. Germline V gene lookup returns CDR1 SGHTA and CDR2 FQGNSA. The CDR3 consists of 16 residues. Trimming cost V 1 base and J 3 bases, with 15 bases left between them. The study sequenced TCR beta in blood CD8+ and CD4+ T cells. The patients serving as multiple sclerosis controls were treatment-naive. They had stable or active relapsing-remitting disease and fulfilled revised McDonald criteria. cDNA came from roughly 0.53 to 1 ug RNA primed by random hexamers. The TCR beta CDR3 was amplified by immunoSEQ multiplex PCR across 54 Vbeta, 13 Jbeta. TCRdb called the immunoSEQ multiplex PCR reads again in MiXCR, with one record for every CDR3 protein. The profile covers 400,000 to 550,000 distinct CDR3 sequences, with roughly 85% appearing a single time and approximately 0.12% taken by the ten largest.

This receptor was identified in a human donor with multiple sclerosis. The chain joins TRBV7-2 to TRBJ1-1, with TRBD1 as a possible D gene (5 bases). What was sequenced was CD8+ T cells from PBMCs. The CDR3 is CASSLERGRVDTEAFF. The CDR3 bases are TGTGCCAGCAGCTTAGAGAGGGGCAGGGTCGACACTGAAGCTTTCTTT.